These 26 T cell receptor beta chains were sequenced from one sample in a study of blood T cell repertoires in COVID-19. Libraries were prepared by immunoSEQ multiplex PCR; TCRdb keeps only in-frame clonotypes and omits some of them. The sample carries 200,000 to 250,000 clones, over 80% recorded once. The sample consisted of PBMCs or T cells enriched from blood (not recorded which). Source of these receptors: a man aged 45-65 years who had been exposed to COVID-19.

V and J are TRBV5-4 and TRBJ1-2, with 7 bases lining up with TRBD1. The V and J ends lost 3 bases and 4 bases, in that order; junction bases with no gene match: 3. CDR3 length equals 13 residues. The germline gives CDR1 SGHNT, CDR2 YYREEE (reference sequence). In DNA form, the CDR3 reads TGTGCCAGCAGCTCGACAGGGACCTATGGCTACACCTTC. It specifies CASSSTGTYGYTF.

The V and J genes are TRBV5-1 and TRBJ2-5; 7 nucleotides line up with TRBD2. V dropped 0 bases and J dropped 2; count of bases not matched to a gene: 7. The CDR3 contains 16 residues. Germline V gene data show CDR1 as SGHRS and CDR2 as YFSETQ. The CDR3 protein is CASSLGSTSVQETQYF. The DNA for the CDR3 is TGCGCCAGCAGCTTGGGGTCAACTAGCGTTCAAGAGACCCAGTACTTC. Full variable domain (rest looked up from reference TRBV5-1 and TRBJ2-5): KAGVTQTPRYLIKTRGQQVTLSCSPISGHRSVSWYQQTPGQGLQFLFEYFSETQRNKGNFPGRFSGRQFSNSRSEMNVSTLELGDSALYLCASSLGSTSVQETQYFGPGTRLLVL.

The J gene is TRBJ2-2, the V gene TRBV10-3; 9 nucleotides line up with TRBD2. J was trimmed by 5 bases and V by 6 bases; bases with no gene match: 7. The length of the CDR3 is 15 residues. Germline V gene lookup returns CDR1 ENHRY and CDR2 SYGVKD. The CDR3 loop is CAIREASGNTGELFF. CDR3 sequence (DNA): TGTGCCATCAGAGAGGCTAGCGGGAATACCGGGGAGCTGTTTTTT.

The rearrangement uses TRBV6-1 and TRBJ2-7, with TRBD1 matching 7 bases. Trimming took 4 bases from V and 2 from J; bases not matched to a gene: 14. The length of the CDR3 is 17 residues. Germline V gene sequence: CDR1 MNHNS, CDR2 SASEGT. CDR3 coding DNA: TGTGCCAGCAGTGCCGGGACAGCGGTTAGTACGGCCTACGAGCAGTACTTC. The encoded protein is CASSAGTAVSTAYEQYF.

This chain joins TRBV9 and TRBJ1-1; 7 bases line up with TRBD1. The V gene's germline CDR1 is SGDLS and CDR2 YYNGEE. The CDR3 consists of 15 residues. J was trimmed by 4 bases and V by 4 bases; bases with no gene match: 10. This chain's CDR3 is CASSSLRGTATEAFF. The CDR3 DNA is TGTGCCAGCAGCTCACTCAGGGGGACAGCCACTGAAGCTTTCTTT.

The rearrangement joins TRBV20-1 to TRBJ2-3; TRBD2 is a possible D gene (5 bases). Germline-derived CDR1 and CDR2 are DFQATT and SNEGSKA (reference sequence). CDR3 length equals 16 residues. Trimming left V 3 bases short and J 1 base short, with 17 bases between. The CDR3, as DNA: TGCAGTGCTAGTCGGGATTACTCTCCTGGCACAGATACGCAGTATTTT. This codes for CSASRDYSPGTDTQYF.

This chain joins TRBV28 and TRBJ2-7; D ambiguous. This CDR3 region has 11 residues. Per the germline V gene, CDR1 is MDHEN and CDR2 is SYDVKM. The V gene lost 8 bases and the J gene lost 3 bases, with 8 bases spanning the gap. In nucleotides, the CDR3 is TGTGCCAGCCGCGGATACTACGAGCAGTACGTC. Encoded protein: CASRGYYEQYV.

V is TRBV9 and J is TRBJ2-5; D unresolved. With 0 bases removed from V and 2 bases from J, the gap between germline ends came to 8 bases. Germline V gene data show CDR1 as SGDLS and CDR2 as YYNGEE. The CDR3 covers 14 residues. The CDR3 region has the DNA TGTGCCAGCAGCGTAGACCCTACTCAAGAGACCCAGTACTTC. As protein: CASSVDPTQETQYF. Supplemented by reference TRBV9 and TRBJ2-5, the full variable domain reads DSGVTQTPKHLITATGQRVTLRCSPRSGDLSVYWYQQSLDQGLQFLIQYYNGEERAKGNILERFSAQQFPDLHSELNLSSLELGDSALYFCASSVDPTQETQYFGPGTRLLVL.

The V call is TRBV11-1, the J call TRBJ2-1; the match to TRBD2 covers 8 bases. This CDR3 comprises 15 residues. Germline V gene sequence: CDR1 SGHAT, CDR2 FQDESV (reference sequence). The junction had 3 bases not matched to a gene; V was cut back by 5 bases and J by 0 bases. The CDR3 reads CASSQTSASYNEQFF. CDR3 nucleotides: TGTGCCAGCAGCCAGACTAGCGCCTCCTACAATGAGCAGTTCTTC.

In its sample, this clone was seen a few times. This chain uses TRBV7-8 with TRBJ2-7; D is uncertain. Germline loops: CDR1 SGHVS, CDR2 FQNEAQ. The CDR3 runs to 14 residues. Trimming took off 5 bases at V and 2 bases at J, with 13 bases between the two ends. CDR3 amino acids: CASSPKTVTYEQYV. As DNA, the CDR3 is TGTGCCAGCAGCCCGAAGACTGTGACCTACGAGCAGTACGTC.

This sequence joins TRBV7-8 and TRBJ2-7, with D possibly matching TRBD1 (6 bases). The length of the CDR3 is 15 residues. The germline V and J ends were trimmed by 2 bases and 3 bases, with 14 bases remaining between them. Germline V gives CDR1 SGHVS, CDR2 FQNEAQ. DNA for the CDR3: TGTGCCAGCAGCTTAAGGTCAGGGGTTTACTACGAGCAGTACTTC. Its translation: CASSLRSGVYYEQYF. The entire variable domain, with the rest obtained from reference TRBV7-8 and TRBJ2-7, is as follows: GAGVSQSPRYKVAKRGQDVALRCDPISGHVSLFWYQQALGQGPEFLTYFQNEAQLDKSGLPSDRFFAERPEGSVSTLKIQRTQQEDSAVYLCASSLRSGVYYEQYFGPGTRLTVT.

This clone came up once. The V and J genes are TRBV27 and TRBJ1-4; TRBD1 matches 8 bases. V gave up 6 bases and J gave up 5 bases; unmatched junction bases: 11. The length of the CDR3 is 16 residues. Looked up from germline, CDR1 is MNHEY and CDR2 is SMNVEV (reference sequence). The CDR3 loop reads CASRGQGADKNEKLFF. CDR3 sequence (DNA): TGTGCCAGCAGGGGTCAGGGGGCGGACAAAAATGAAAAACTGTTTTTT.

The chain uses TRBV18 and TRBJ1-1, with D perhaps matching TRBD1 (5 bases). Per germline, CDR1 KGHSH and CDR2 LQKENI. Trimming removed 0 bases from V and 7 bases from J, with 12 bases in between. CDR3 size: 14 residues. As DNA, the CDR3 is TGTGCCAGCTCACCACCGTCCCGACAGTTTGAAGCTTTCTTT. It codes for CASSPPSRQFEAFF.

V is TRBV28 and J is TRBJ1-1, with 7 bases matching TRBD1. The CDR3 spans 15 residues. Germline CDR1 reads MDHEN; CDR2 reads SYDVKM. Trimming at V came to 6 bases and at J to 5 bases, leaving 12 bases not matched to a gene. The DNA of the CDR3 is TGTGCCAGCAGCGGGCGTCAGGGGGAATGGACTGAAGCTTTCTTT. Translation: CASSGRQGEWTEAFF.

The V call is TRBV28, the J call TRBJ2-3, with 8 positions matching TRBD2. CDR1 is MDHEN, CDR2 SYDVKM, per germline. Germline trimming cut 8 bases from V and 4 bases from J; bases unmatched to any gene: 23. This CDR3 spans 19 amino acids. The CDR3 DNA sequence: TGTGCCAGCGGGAGGCTAGCGGGCGGGAGGAGAGGTAGGCCAGATACGCAGTATTTT. As protein: CASGRLAGGRRGRPDTQYF. The variable domain in full, with the rest retrieved from reference TRBV28 and TRBJ2-3, is DVKVTQSSRYLVKRTGEKVFLECVQDMDHENMFWYRQDPGLGLRLIYFSYDVKMKEKGDIPEGYSVSREKKERFSLILESASTNQTSMYLCASGRLAGGRRGRPDTQYFGPGTRLTVL.

The rearrangement joins TRBV7-9 to TRBJ2-2, with 10 positions matching TRBD1. The CDR3 totals 17 residues. Germline V lookup: CDR1 SEHNR, CDR2 FQNEAQ (reference sequence). V lost 5 bases, J lost 6 bases, and 12 bases stayed unmatched. The CDR3 protein is CASSPRSPGQGPGELFF. The CDR3 DNA is TGTGCCAGCAGCCCGCGATCACCGGGACAGGGGCCCGGGGAGCTGTTTTTT.

The chain uses TRBV30 and TRBJ2-1; TRBD2 agrees at 8 bases. Looked up from germline, CDR1 is GTSNPN and CDR2 is SVGIG (reference sequence). The CDR3 length is 14 residues. The J segment lost 5 bases and the V segment lost 0 bases, leaving 3 bases of the junction unmatched. The CDR3 sequence: CAWSVERENNEQFF. The CDR3 nucleotides are TGTGCCTGGAGTGTAGAGCGGGAGAACAATGAGCAGTTCTTC.

The J gene is TRBJ1-4, the V gene TRBV14, with D perhaps matching TRBD1 (6 bases). The germline CDR1 and CDR2 sequences are SGHDN and FVKESK. V lost 2 bases to trimming and J lost 10 bases, with 8 bases between them. The CDR3 is made up of 12 amino acids. CDR3 protein: CASSQIRGKLFF. The CDR3 region has the DNA TGTGCCAGCAGCCAAATCAGGGGAAAACTGTTTTTT.

This chain uses TRBV5-1 with TRBJ1-1, with a possible D match to TRBD1 (6 bases). CDR1 is SGHRS, CDR2 YFSETQ, per germline. V gave up 4 bases and J gave up 1 base, with 14 bases separating them. The CDR3 contains 15 residues. The CDR3 sequence is CASSESRGTNTEAFF. The CDR3 DNA is TGCGCCAGCAGCGAGAGCAGGGGAACGAACACTGAAGCTTTCTTT.

This clone came up a few times. V and J are TRBV5-4 and TRBJ1-1, with D maybe TRBD1 (6 bases). The V gene's germline CDR1 is SGHNT and CDR2 YYREEE (reference sequence). Trimming cost V 0 bases and J 4 bases, with 10 bases left between them. The CDR3 totals 14 residues. DNA of the CDR3: TGTGCCAGCAGCTTGGGGGAAGGGGGCACTGAAGCTTTCTTT. Protein: CASSLGEGGTEAFF.

The gene calls are TRBV10-1 and TRBJ2-1; maybe TRBD1 (6 bases). The V end lost 5 bases, the J end lost 9 bases, and 14 bases lay between the germline ends. Germline V gives CDR1 WNHNN, CDR2 SYGVQD (reference sequence). This CDR3 is 13 amino acids long. In nucleotides, the CDR3 is TGCGCCAGCAGTTTGGGGACATCCGTTGAGCAGTTCTTC. It encodes CASSLGTSVEQFF.

The rearrangement joins TRBV5-5 to TRBJ1-3; unclear D gene. V lost 3 bases, J lost 0 bases, and 7 bases lay in between. Germline loops: CDR1 SGHKS, CDR2 YYEKEE (reference sequence). This CDR3 comprises 14 residues. CDR3 loop: CASSSRDSGNTIYF. CDR3 nucleotides: TGTGCCAGCAGCTCCCGGGACTCTGGAAACACCATATATTTT. Full variable domain (missing parts from reference TRBV5-5 and TRBJ1-3): DAGVTQSPTHLIKTRGQQVTLRCSPISGHKSVSWYQQVLGQGPQFIFQYYEKEERGRGNFPDRFSARQFPNYSSELNVNALLLGDSALYLCASSSRDSGNTIYFGEGSWLTVV.

V and J are TRBV10-3 and TRBJ1-6; 9 nucleotides line up with TRBD1. Per germline, CDR1 ENHRY and CDR2 SYGVKD. The V gene end was trimmed by 4 bases and the J gene end by 10 bases; junction bases not matched to a gene: 2. The CDR3 spans 13 residues. The CDR3 protein is CAISATGGSPLHF. CDR3 bases: TGTGCCATCAGTGCGACAGGGGGATCACCCCTCCACTTT.

The chain recombines TRBV5-5 with TRBJ1-2; a weak D match, TRBD1 (5 bases). The germline CDR1 and CDR2 sequences are SGHKS and YYEKEE (reference sequence). CDR3 length equals 16 residues. V lost 2 bases and J lost 3, with 17 bases in between. The CDR3 DNA follows: TGTGCCAGCAGCTTCGAGGGAGGGACCGGTTACTATGGCTACACCTTC. Protein sequence: CASSFEGGTGYYGYTF.

The rearrangement links TRBV28 to TRBJ1-3; D ambiguous. Germline values: CDR1 MDHEN, CDR2 SYDVKM. The CDR3 extends over 12 amino acids. Trimming left V 3 bases short and J 9 bases short, with 9 bases between. Written as DNA, the CDR3 is TGTGCCAGCAGTTTCAGCGGTCCCACCATATATTTT. It is translated as CASSFSGPTIYF.

J is TRBJ2-6 and V is TRBV13; 9 nucleotides agree with TRBD1. The length of the CDR3 is 18 residues. Germline CDR1 PRHDT, CDR2 FYEKMQ (reference sequence). Trimming removed 1 base from V and 3 bases from J; junction bases left unmatched: 7. CDR3 coding DNA: TGTGCCAGCAGCTTAGTTTTACAGGGGGCGCGTGGGGCCAACGTCCTGACTTTC. Translation gives CASSLVLQGARGANVLTF.